These T cell receptor beta chains were read from a single sample in a study of a mutant IDH1 vaccine in newly diagnosed glioma. Sequenced by immunoSEQ multiplex PCR; TCRdb stores in-frame clones only, minus some. The table includes tens of thousands of clones, around 80% detected once. These receptors lack a known antigen. The source material was PBMCs, sampled from a glioma patient whose treatment included an IDH1 peptide vaccine. These receptor sequences come from a woman aged 40 to 49 with glioma. Some clones in this sample may be carry-over from other donors' samples. CDR3s include the opening cysteine and the closing phenylalanine or tryptophan. The D gene is left open where the match is weak. Clone sizes are given selectively: once, few, many, or a class where the clone is expanded.

D: -
V: TRBV14
size: -
length: 15
J: TRBJ1-4
CDR3: CASSQGRHIGEKLFF
DNA: TGTGCCAGCAGCCAAGGGCGGCACATAGGTGAAAAACTGTTTTTT

D: -
V: TRBV19
size: -
length: 12
J: TRBJ2-5
CDR3: CATRGGPGTQYF
DNA: TGTGCCACGAGAGGGGGTCCGGGGACCCAGTACTTC

D: -
V: TRBV5-4
size: -
length: 14
J: TRBJ2-1
CDR3: CASTLGGLYNEQFF
DNA: TGTGCCAGCACCTTGGGGGGGCTTTACAATGAGCAGTTCTTC

D: -
V: TRBV5-1
size: -
length: 13
J: TRBJ1-5
CDR3: CASSLAPDQPQHF
DNA: TGCGCCAGCAGCTTGGCCCCCGATCAGCCCCAGCATTTT

D: TRBD2
V: TRBV4-3
size: -
length: 17
J: TRBJ2-7
CDR3: CASSQEAAGGVPYEQYF
DNA: TGCGCCAGCAGCCAAGAGGCTGCGGGGGGCGTACCCTACGAGCAGTACTTC

D: -
V: TRBV27
size: -
length: 15
J: TRBJ2-3
CDR3: CASSLQADRTDTQYF
DNA: TGTGCCAGCAGTTTGCAAGCGGACCGCACAGATACGCAGTATTTT

D: -
V: TRBV6-5
size: -
length: 14
J: TRBJ2-5
CDR3: CASSYSRLSETQYF
DNA: TGTGCCAGCAGTTACTCGAGGCTGTCTGAGACCCAGTACTTC

D: TRBD1
V: TRBV2
size: -
length: 13
J: TRBJ1-5
CDR3: CASSQAVQGAQHF
DNA: TGTGCCAGCTCACAAGCCGTCCAGGGGGCCCAGCATTTT

D: TRBD1
V: TRBV5-4
size: -
length: 14
J: TRBJ2-3
CDR3: CASSPTGHTDTQYF
DNA: TGTGCCAGCAGCCCGACAGGGCACACAGATACGCAGTATTTT

D: TRBD1
V: TRBV14
size: once
length: 15
J: TRBJ1-2
CDR3: CASSPRQGVNYGYTF
DNA: TGTGCCAGCAGCCCGCGACAGGGGGTGAACTATGGCTACACCTTC

D: -
V: TRBV10-3
size: -
length: 13
J: TRBJ1-1
CDR3: CAISESRAVEAFF
DNA: TGTGCCATCAGTGAGTCGAGAGCAGTTGAAGCTTTCTTT

D: -
V: TRBV28
size: -
length: 14
J: TRBJ1-6
CDR3: CASSPQRLGPPLHF
DNA: TGTGCCAGCAGCCCCCAGAGGCTAGGCCCACCCCTCCACTTT

D: -
V: TRBV7-9
size: -
length: 16
J: TRBJ1-4
CDR3: CASSLRGMGTNEKLFF
DNA: TGTGCCAGCAGCTTACGGGGGATGGGAACTAATGAAAAACTGTTTTTT

D: -
V: TRBV30
size: few
length: 15
J: TRBJ1-4
CDR3: CAWSPITGRNEKLFF
DNA: TGTGCCTGGAGTCCCATTACAGGGAGGAATGAAAAACTGTTTTTT

D: -
V: TRBV6-1
size: -
length: 12
J: TRBJ2-5
CDR3: CASSDYRETQYF
DNA: TGTGCCAGCAGTGATTATAGGGAGACCCAGTACTTC

D: -
V: TRBV7-9
size: -
length: 16
J: TRBJ2-7
CDR3: CASSSSAGAPDYEQYF
DNA: TGTGCCAGCAGCTCTTCCGCGGGGGCCCCCGACTACGAGCAGTACTTC

D: -
V: TRBV7-2
size: -
length: 13
J: TRBJ2-7
CDR3: CASSVGTTYEQYF
DNA: TGTGCCAGCAGCGTCGGGACAACTTACGAGCAGTACTTC

D: -
V: TRBV5-8
size: -
length: 18
J: TRBJ1-5
CDR3: CASSLAAGYDSLNQPQHF
DNA: TGTGCCAGCAGCTTGGCGGCAGGTTATGACTCGCTAAATCAGCCCCAGCATTTT

D: -
V: TRBV6-5
size: -
length: 13
J: TRBJ1-5
CDR3: CASSYGRNQPQHF
DNA: TGTGCCAGCAGTTACGGGCGCAATCAGCCCCAGCATTTT

D: -
V: TRBV6-1
size: -
length: 16
J: TRBJ2-7
CDR3: CASSEKGGAALSEQYF
DNA: TGTGCCAGCAGTGAAAAAGGGGGGGCGGCACTCTCCGAGCAGTACTTC

D: -
V: TRBV27
size: -
length: 15
J: TRBJ2-3
CDR3: CASSLNRGGTDTQYF
DNA: TGTGCCAGCAGTTTAAATAGGGGAGGCACAGATACGCAGTATTTT

D: TRBD2
V: TRBV18
size: -
length: 18
J: TRBJ2-3
CDR3: CASSQPGLAGGFADTQYF
DNA: TGTGCCAGCTCACAACCGGGACTAGCGGGGGGATTCGCAGATACGCAGTATTTT

D: TRBD1
V: TRBV6-5
size: -
length: 14
J: TRBJ1-2
CDR3: CASSYLKGGDGYTF
DNA: TGTGCCAGCAGTTATTTGAAAGGGGGCGATGGCTACACCTTC

D: -
V: TRBV5-1
size: -
length: 12
J: TRBJ1-2
CDR3: CASSSGLYGYTF
DNA: TGCGCCAGCAGCTCGGGACTCTATGGCTACACCTTC

D: TRBD1
V: TRBV18
size: -
length: 14
J: TRBJ1-5
CDR3: CASSPTGGGQPQHF
DNA: TGTGCCAGCTCACCTACAGGGGGCGGTCAGCCCCAGCATTTT

D: -
V: TRBV9
size: -
length: 13
J: TRBJ2-3
CDR3: CASSVDGGDTQYF
DNA: TGTGCCAGCAGCGTGGACGGGGGCGATACGCAGTATTTT

D: -
V: TRBV7-9
size: -
length: 15
J: TRBJ2-7
CDR3: CASSFAGGQSYEQYF
DNA: TGTGCCAGCAGCTTTGCCGGGGGGCAGAGCTACGAGCAGTACTTC

D: TRBD1
V: TRBV29-1
size: -
length: 14
J: TRBJ2-5
CDR3: CSVPGTGGVETQYF
DNA: TGCAGCGTCCCAGGGACAGGGGGCGTTGAGACCCAGTACTTC

D: TRBD1
V: TRBV9
size: -
length: 15
J: TRBJ1-2
CDR3: CASSVGPDRGTGYTF
DNA: TGTGCCAGCAGCGTAGGCCCGGACAGGGGAACTGGCTACACCTTC

D: -
V: TRBV27
size: -
length: 14
J: TRBJ1-5
CDR3: CASRSGVNNQPQHF
DNA: TGTGCCAGCAGGTCAGGGGTAAACAACCAGCCCCAGCATTTT

D: TRBD1
V: TRBV6-1
size: -
length: 16
J: TRBJ1-2
CDR3: CASSGRADRVGYGYTF
DNA: TGTGCCAGCAGTGGACGGGCCGACAGGGTGGGCTATGGCTACACCTTC

D: TRBD1
V: TRBV30
size: -
length: 16
J: TRBJ1-3
CDR3: CAWNRQGGITGNTIYF
DNA: TGTGCCTGGAACCGACAGGGGGGTATCACTGGAAACACCATATATTTT

D: -
V: TRBV7-9
size: -
length: 12
J: TRBJ1-2
CDR3: CASSLEEGGYTF
DNA: TGTGCCAGCAGCTTAGAGGAGGGGGGCTACACCTTC

D: -
V: TRBV19
size: medium-sized
length: 15
J: TRBJ1-5
CDR3: CASSPPAASNQPQHF
DNA: TGTGCCAGTAGTCCCCCGGCAGCAAGCAATCAGCCCCAGCATTTT

D: TRBD1
V: TRBV9
size: -
length: 15
J: TRBJ2-7
CDR3: CASSPGGGQGYEQYF
DNA: TGTGCCAGCAGCCCAGGAGGGGGACAGGGCTACGAGCAGTACTTC

D: -
V: TRBV5-1
size: -
length: 15
J: TRBJ1-4
CDR3: CASSLTTDTNEKLFF
DNA: TGCGCCAGCAGCTTGACCACGGACACAAATGAAAAACTGTTTTTT

D: TRBD1
V: TRBV10-3
size: -
length: 15
J: TRBJ1-5
CDR3: CAISEPDGQGQAQHF
DNA: TGTGCCATCAGTGAGCCTGACGGACAGGGACAGGCCCAGCATTTT

D: -
V: TRBV28
size: -
length: 14
J: TRBJ2-3
CDR3: CASSLLQGTDTQYF
DNA: TGTGCCAGCAGTTTATTGCAGGGAACAGATACGCAGTATTTT

D: -
V: TRBV5-4
size: -
length: 14
J: TRBJ1-2
CDR3: CASLPKGSLYGYTF
DNA: TGTGCCAGCCTTCCCAAGGGGAGCCTCTATGGCTACACCTTC

D: TRBD1
V: TRBV7-2
size: -
length: 19
J: TRBJ1-6
CDR3: CASSPRDRGFGRGGSPLHF
DNA: TGTGCCAGCAGCCCCCGGGACAGGGGTTTTGGTAGGGGGGGTTCACCCCTCCACTTT

D: -
V: TRBV7-9
size: -
length: 16
J: TRBJ2-2
CDR3: CASSDTGPYPTGELFF
DNA: TGTGCCAGCAGCGATACCGGCCCTTACCCCACCGGGGAGCTGTTTTTT

D: -
V: TRBV7-2
size: -
length: 12
J: TRBJ2-1
CDR3: CASSTTYNEQFF
DNA: TGTGCCAGCAGCACCACCTACAATGAGCAGTTCTTC

D: -
V: TRBV14
size: -
length: 18
J: TRBJ2-1
CDR3: CASSQEAGRGRTYNEQFF
DNA: TGTGCCAGCAGCCAAGAAGCCGGTCGAGGAAGGACGTACAATGAGCAGTTCTTC

D: TRBD2
V: TRBV10-3
size: -
length: 17
J: TRBJ2-1
CDR3: CAISESASGEGYNEQFF
DNA: TGTGCCATCAGTGAGTCGGCTAGCGGGGAGGGCTACAATGAGCAGTTCTTC

D: -
V: TRBV2
size: -
length: 15
J: TRBJ1-5
CDR3: CASSEVGMGLQPQHF
DNA: TGTGCCAGCAGTGAAGTGGGGATGGGTTTGCAGCCCCAGCATTTT

D: -
V: TRBV10-3
size: once
length: 16
J: TRBJ2-7
CDR3: CAISGSSGQEKNEQYF
DNA: TGTGCCATCAGTGGATCTTCGGGACAAGAGAAGAACGAGCAGTACTTC

D: -
V: TRBV7-8
size: -
length: 11
J: TRBJ2-7
CDR3: CASSTGSEQYF
DNA: TGTGCCAGCAGCACAGGGTCCGAGCAGTACTTC

D: -
V: TRBV18
size: -
length: 12
J: TRBJ1-2
CDR3: CASSPARGGYTF
DNA: TGTGCCAGCTCACCGGCAAGGGGTGGCTACACCTTC

D: -
V: TRBV11-2
size: -
length: 15
J: TRBJ2-7
CDR3: CASTIRRTSTYEQYF
DNA: TGTGCCAGCACCATACGCAGGACATCTACCTACGAGCAGTACTTC

D: TRBD1
V: TRBV4-3
size: few
length: 18
J: TRBJ2-3
CDR3: CASSQDPPRTGSTDTQYF
DNA: TGCGCCAGCAGCCAAGACCCCCCCCGGACAGGGAGCACAGATACGCAGTATTTT

D: -
V: TRBV6-5
size: -
length: 15
J: TRBJ1-1
CDR3: CASSYLPFGNTEAFF
DNA: TGTGCCAGCAGTTACCTCCCTTTCGGGAACACTGAAGCTTTCTTT

D: -
V: TRBV4-3
size: -
length: 14
J: TRBJ1-6
CDR3: CASSQAVNNSPLHF
DNA: TGCGCCAGCAGCCAAGCCGTGAATAATTCACCCCTCCACTTT

D: -
V: TRBV25-1
size: -
length: 13
J: TRBJ1-1
CDR3: CASSVGTNTEAFF
DNA: TGTGCCAGCAGTGTCGGGACGAACACTGAAGCTTTCTTT

D: -
V: TRBV7-6
size: -
length: 15
J: TRBJ1-5
CDR3: CANNGERRRNQPQHF
DNA: TGTGCCAATAATGGGGAAAGGAGGAGAAATCAGCCCCAGCATTTT

D: TRBD1
V: TRBV6-5
size: medium-sized
length: 14
J: TRBJ1-2
CDR3: CASRLGQGPSGYTF
DNA: TGTGCCAGCAGACTTGGACAGGGACCTAGTGGCTACACCTTC